A selection of T cell receptor beta chains follows, all from one sample in a study of long-term antiretroviral therapy in people with HIV. The repertoire was sequenced with immunoSEQ multiplex PCR; TCRdb's copy has only in-frame clones and lacks some. The repertoire includes around 25,000 clones, 70% to 90% of them detected once, and roughly 3.5% sits in the top ten. The sample in question was unsorted PBMCs, obtained 1.9 years after starting antiretroviral therapy. The receptors shown here come from a woman aged 25 to 45 with HIV. CDR3s include the opening cysteine and the closing phenylalanine or tryptophan. D genes are given only for firm matches. The size of a clone is reported for some rows only, either as once, few or many, or as a class for expanded clones.

V: TRBV5-4
size: NA
J: TRBJ1-5
D: NA
CDR3: CASSSGGGSNQPQHF
DNA: TGTGCCAGCAGCTCGGGGGGGGGAAGCAATCAGCCCCAGCATTTT

V: TRBV6-4
size: once
J: TRBJ1-2
D: NA
CDR3: CASRRSVDPSKYYGYTF
DNA: TGTGCCAGCAGGCGCTCAGTGGACCCCTCGAAGTACTATGGCTACACCTTC

V: TRBV7-3
size: NA
J: TRBJ2-2
D: TRBD2
CDR3: CASSTRGGGTGELFF
DNA: TGTGCCAGCAGCACCCGGGGGGGAGGTACCGGGGAGCTGTTTTTT

V: TRBV6-5
size: NA
J: TRBJ1-6
D: NA
CDR3: CASRQGYNSPLHF
DNA: TGTGCCAGCAGGCAGGGATATAATTCACCCCTCCACTTT

V: TRBV5-1
size: NA
J: TRBJ2-3
D: TRBD2
CDR3: CASSWGRGGTDTQYF
DNA: TGCGCCAGCAGCTGGGGTCGGGGGGGCACAGATACGCAGTATTTT

V: TRBV7-9
size: NA
J: TRBJ2-2
D: TRBD2
CDR3: CASSFGTSGETGELFF
DNA: TGTGCCAGCAGCTTCGGGACTAGCGGGGAGACCGGGGAGCTGTTTTTT

V: TRBV5-1
size: once
J: TRBJ2-1
D: TRBD1
CDR3: CASYEGTGGYNEQFF
DNA: TGCGCCAGCTACGAGGGGACAGGGGGCTACAATGAGCAGTTCTTC

V: TRBV10-3
size: NA
J: TRBJ1-1
D: NA
CDR3: CAISVEVATEAFF
DNA: TGTGCCATCAGTGTCGAGGTCGCCACTGAAGCTTTCTTT

V: TRBV5-6
size: NA
J: TRBJ2-3
D: NA
CDR3: CASSSELGRARTDTQYF
DNA: TGTGCCAGCAGCTCGGAGCTGGGACGAGCCCGCACAGATACGCAGTATTTT

V: TRBV2
size: NA
J: TRBJ1-6
D: NA
CDR3: CASSADGARANF
DNA: TGTGCCAGCAGTGCGGATGGGGCCAGGGCGAACTTT

V: TRBV10-3
size: few
J: TRBJ2-2
D: NA
CDR3: CAALPSISPGELFF
DNA: TGTGCCGCCCTGCCGAGTATCAGTCCCGGGGAGCTGTTTTTT

V: TRBV2
size: NA
J: TRBJ2-1
D: NA
CDR3: CASRPFLTNEQFF
DNA: TGTGCCAGCAGACCTTTCCTTACCAATGAGCAGTTCTTC

V: TRBV5-1
size: NA
J: TRBJ2-3
D: TRBD2
CDR3: CASSLGGGETDTQYF
DNA: TGCGCCAGCAGCTTGGGCGGGGGGGAAACAGATACGCAGTATTTT

V: TRBV5-6
size: NA
J: TRBJ2-1
D: TRBD1
CDR3: CASSLGGQGDDEQFF
DNA: TGTGCCAGCAGCTTGGGGGGACAGGGTGACGATGAGCAGTTCTTC

V: TRBV2
size: NA
J: TRBJ2-2
D: TRBD2
CDR3: CASSRGGDTGELFF
DNA: TGTGCCAGCAGTCGGGGGGGCGACACCGGGGAGCTGTTTTTT

V: TRBV6-1
size: few
J: TRBJ1-6
D: TRBD1
CDR3: CASSDSGTGRSPLHF
DNA: TGTGCCAGCAGTGATTCGGGGACAGGGCGGTCACCCCTCCACTTT

V: TRBV30
size: NA
J: TRBJ1-1
D: NA
CDR3: CAWRMLNTEAFF
DNA: TGTGCCTGGAGGATGTTGAACACTGAAGCTTTCTTT

V: TRBV9
size: NA
J: TRBJ2-2
D: NA
CDR3: CASSARGEPIQAGELFF
DNA: TGTGCCAGCAGCGCTAGGGGGGAGCCGATCCAAGCCGGGGAGCTGTTTTTT

V: TRBV27
size: NA
J: TRBJ2-5
D: NA
CDR3: CASSLRDTRETQYF
DNA: TGTGCCAGCAGTCTCCGGGACACCAGAGAGACCCAGTACTTC

V: TRBV10-3
size: NA
J: TRBJ2-2
D: NA
CDR3: CAIRRGQSPTGELFF
DNA: TGTGCCATCAGGCGGGGACAAAGTCCCACCGGGGAGCTGTTTTTT

V: TRBV5-6
size: NA
J: TRBJ2-2
D: NA
CDR3: CASSFLARGAGSGELFF
DNA: TGTGCCAGCAGTTTCCTCGCCCGGGGGGCGGGGTCCGGGGAGCTGTTTTTT

V: TRBV21-1
size: NA
J: TRBJ2-1
D: NA
CDR3: CASSNLLGRINNEQFF
DNA: TGTGCCAGCAGCAACCTTCTGGGACGAATAAACAATGAGCAGTTCTTC

V: TRBV12-5
size: few
J: TRBJ1-2
D: NA
CDR3: CASGYGQIYGYTF
DNA: TGTGCTAGTGGGTACGGACAGATCTATGGCTACACCTTC

V: TRBV5-1
size: NA
J: TRBJ1-1
D: NA
CDR3: CASSQGMNTEAFF
DNA: TGCGCCAGCAGTCAGGGAATGAACACTGAAGCTTTCTTT

V: TRBV9
size: NA
J: TRBJ2-2
D: NA
CDR3: CASSGDTGELFF
DNA: TGTGCCAGCAGCGGGGACACCGGGGAGCTGTTTTTT

V: TRBV6-1
size: few
J: TRBJ1-2
D: NA
CDR3: CASMDRGKALYGYTF
DNA: TGTGCCAGCATGGATAGGGGAAAAGCCCTCTATGGCTACACCTTC

V: TRBV5-5
size: NA
J: TRBJ1-5
D: NA
CDR3: CASSLEVGRQPQHF
DNA: TGTGCCAGCAGCTTGGAGGTTGGGCGTCAGCCCCAGCATTTT

V: TRBV19
size: NA
J: TRBJ1-1
D: NA
CDR3: CASKYRLNTEAFF
DNA: TGTGCCAGTAAATACAGACTGAACACTGAAGCTTTCTTT

V: TRBV5-1
size: once
J: TRBJ2-1
D: TRBD2
CDR3: CASSLRASGGVSEQFF
DNA: TGCGCCAGCAGCTTGAGAGCTAGCGGGGGGGTCAGTGAGCAGTTCTTC

V: TRBV7-9
size: NA
J: TRBJ2-2
D: NA
CDR3: CASSTTVGTGELFF
DNA: TGTGCCAGCAGCACCACAGTCGGGACCGGGGAGCTGTTTTTT

V: TRBV7-7
size: NA
J: TRBJ2-1
D: TRBD1
CDR3: CASSLNGQGAYEQFF
DNA: TGTGCCAGCAGCTTAAATGGACAGGGGGCATATGAGCAGTTCTTC

V: TRBV7-2
size: NA
J: TRBJ2-3
D: NA
CDR3: CASSARGRGTDTQYF
DNA: TGTGCCAGCAGCGCCCGGGGGCGGGGCACAGATACGCAGTATTTT

V: TRBV2
size: NA
J: TRBJ2-7
D: NA
CDR3: CASNGYADEQYF
DNA: TGTGCCAGCAACGGGTACGCCGACGAGCAGTACTTC

V: TRBV6-1
size: NA
J: TRBJ1-2
D: NA
CDR3: CASSEIANLIYGYTF
DNA: TGTGCCAGCAGTGAAATTGCGAATCTCATCTATGGCTACACCTTC

V: TRBV10-3
size: NA
J: TRBJ1-3
D: NA
CDR3: CAITEGMDTIYF
DNA: TGTGCCATCACGGAAGGAATGGACACCATATATTTT

V: TRBV18
size: NA
J: TRBJ1-3
D: NA
CDR3: CASSPPGTLGNTIYF
DNA: TGTGCCAGCTCGCCTCCGGGGACACTTGGAAACACCATATATTTT

V: TRBV30
size: NA
J: TRBJ1-1
D: TRBD1
CDR3: CAWSVGFWTGDMNTEAFF
DNA: TGTGCCTGGAGCGTCGGCTTTTGGACAGGGGATATGAACACTGAAGCTTTCTTT

V: TRBV6-6
size: NA
J: TRBJ2-3
D: TRBD1
CDR3: CASNGQGNLQYF
DNA: TGTGCCAGCAATGGACAGGGCAATCTACAGTATTTT

V: TRBV5-1
size: NA
J: TRBJ2-7
D: NA
CDR3: CASSNSLYEQYF
DNA: TGCGCCAGCAGCAACAGCCTTTACGAGCAGTACTTC

V: TRBV27
size: NA
J: TRBJ1-5
D: TRBD1
CDR3: CASSSATGNQPQHF
DNA: TGTGCCAGCAGTTCCGCGACAGGGAATCAGCCCCAGCATTTT

V: TRBV2
size: NA
J: TRBJ2-3
D: TRBD2
CDR3: CASSPYSGGLDTQYF
DNA: TGTGCCAGCAGTCCATATAGCGGGGGACTTGATACGCAGTATTTT

V: TRBV7-9
size: few
J: TRBJ1-2
D: TRBD1
CDR3: CASSRGQAQVKSYTF
DNA: TGTGCCAGCAGCCGCGGACAGGCCCAGGTGAAAAGCTACACCTTC

V: TRBV2
size: NA
J: TRBJ1-1
D: NA
CDR3: CASSEEGSRPWGTEAFF
DNA: TGTGCCAGCAGTGAAGAGGGCAGCCGACCATGGGGAACTGAAGCTTTCTTT

V: TRBV4-1
size: few
J: TRBJ2-7
D: NA
CDR3: CASSQTLQGIDEQYF
DNA: TGCGCCAGCAGCCAGACACTACAGGGTATCGACGAGCAGTACTTC

V: TRBV7-8
size: NA
J: TRBJ2-7
D: TRBD2
CDR3: CASSRPTSGGSYEQYF
DNA: TGTGCCAGCAGCCGGCCTACTAGCGGGGGCTCCTACGAGCAGTACTTC

V: TRBV4-1
size: NA
J: TRBJ1-4
D: NA
CDR3: CASSQVGYRTTNEKLFF
DNA: TGCGCCAGCAGCCAAGTAGGGTACAGAACAACTAATGAAAAACTGTTTTTT

V: TRBV27
size: NA
J: TRBJ1-2
D: NA
CDR3: CASPEERRVPFF
DNA: TGTGCCAGTCCCGAGGAAAGGCGGGTCCCCTTCTTC

V: TRBV6-6
size: once
J: TRBJ1-1
D: NA
CDR3: CASTHGGSSSSFF
DNA: TGTGCCAGCACCCACGGGGGGAGTTCGAGCTCTTTCTTT

V: TRBV5-6
size: NA
J: TRBJ1-6
D: NA
CDR3: CASSLSIPNSPLHF
DNA: TGTGCCAGCAGCTTGTCCATTCCCAATTCACCCCTCCACTTT

V: TRBV2
size: once
J: TRBJ2-2
D: NA
CDR3: CASNRMNTGELFF
DNA: TGTGCCAGCAATCGGATGAACACCGGGGAGCTGTTTTTT

V: TRBV9
size: NA
J: TRBJ2-2
D: TRBD1
CDR3: CASSAPRDRVSTGELFF
DNA: TGTGCCAGCAGCGCCCCCCGGGACAGGGTATCCACCGGGGAGCTGTTTTTT